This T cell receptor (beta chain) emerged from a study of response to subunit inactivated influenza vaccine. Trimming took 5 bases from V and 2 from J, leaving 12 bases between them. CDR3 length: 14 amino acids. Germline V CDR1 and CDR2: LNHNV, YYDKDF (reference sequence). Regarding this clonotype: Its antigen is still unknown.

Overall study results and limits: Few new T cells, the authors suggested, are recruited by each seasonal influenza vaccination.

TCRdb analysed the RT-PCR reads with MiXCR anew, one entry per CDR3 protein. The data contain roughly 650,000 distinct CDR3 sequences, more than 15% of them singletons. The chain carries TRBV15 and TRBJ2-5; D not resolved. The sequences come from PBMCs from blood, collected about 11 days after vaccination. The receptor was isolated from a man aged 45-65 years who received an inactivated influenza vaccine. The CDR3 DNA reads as TGTGCCACCAGCGTACGGTCCGTTCAAGAGACCCAGTACTTC. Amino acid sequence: CATSVRSVQETQYF.